The clone carrying this T cell receptor beta chain showed up just a few times. Its antigen is undetermined. The data belong to a study of T-cell memory formation after mild COVID-19. Overall study context: Largely donor-specific TCR clusters were found.

5'RACE primed from the constant segment yielded TCR alpha and TCR beta cDNA libraries bearing sample barcodes and UMIs. One entry per CDR3 protein, called by TCRdb with MiXCR from the 5' RACE reads. The table lists tens of thousands of distinct CDR3 sequences, over 12% of them singletons, with approximately 40% in the top ten. The study, taken as a whole, reports: Contracting clones from day 15 to 85 showed balanced CD4/CD8; later expanders favored CD4+.

Sequenced sample: PBMCs or a T cell subset sorted from them (not recorded which). The sequence came from a man aged 18 to 29 who had mild COVID-19 (a few samples of this study predate the infection). Cell type and time point are not known.

The CDR3 sequence: CASRPQGKRLYNEQFF. CDR3 nucleotide sequence: TGTGCCAGCAGGCCACAGGGGAAGAGGCTCTACAATGAGCAGTTCTTC. The V and J genes are TRBV7-9 and TRBJ2-1, with 7 bases lining up with TRBD1. V was pared by 6 bases and J by 3 bases, with 11 bases of the junction left unmatched. From germline, CDR1 is SEHNR and CDR2 FQNEAQ (reference sequence). The length of the CDR3 is 16 residues.